Following are 23 T cell receptor beta chains from one sample sequenced in a study of immune characterization of retroperitoneal liposarcoma. TCRdb processed the PCR reads anew with MiXCR; each CDR3 protein has one entry. The sample shows 1,500 to 2,000 distinct CDR3 sequences, around 50% of them seen only once. Specimen: tumor tissue. These receptors were taken from a male donor with retroperitoneal liposarcoma.

J is TRBJ2-1 and V is TRBV27; D may be TRBD1 or TRBD2 (5 bases each). With the DNA end fitting TRBJ2-7 better, the J assignment may be wrong. CDR3 size: 16 residues. Germline assignment: CDR1 MNHEY and CDR2 SMNVEV (reference sequence). CDR3 loop: CASSSPRGRSYNEQYF. CDR3 nucleotide sequence: TGTGCCAGCAGTAGCCCGAGGGGACGCTCCTACAATGAGCAGTACTTC.

The chain couples TRBV11-2 to TRBJ2-1, with D possibly TRBD1 on 7 matching bases. Germline V CDR1 and CDR2: SGHAT, FQNNGV. The V and J ends lost 5 bases and 10 bases respectively, with 24 bases between them. The CDR3 runs 16 residues. The CDR3, as DNA: TGTGCCAGCAGCACAAGCCGGGGGACAGCTAAAGGGGAGCAGTTCTTC. It yields the protein CASSTSRGTAKGEQFF.

The rearrangement links TRBV27 to TRBJ2-1; the match to TRBD2 covers 12 bases. The CDR3 contains 16 residues. Trimming removed 6 bases from V and 7 bases from J; junction bases left unmatched: 10. Germline CDR1 reads MNHEY; CDR2 reads SMNVEV (reference sequence). CDR3: CASSRLAGGPVNEQFF. The CDR3 DNA reads as TGTGCCAGCAGCCGGCTAGCGGGAGGGCCCGTTAATGAGCAGTTCTTC.

The gene calls are TRBV7-6 and TRBJ2-1; perhaps TRBD1 as D (6 bases). The germline V gene has CDR1 SGHVS and CDR2 FNYEAQ. V shed 5 bases and J shed 10 bases, with 15 bases lying between them. This CDR3 is 13 amino acids long. As DNA, the CDR3 is TGTGCCAGCAGCGAGACAGGAGCCTACGAGCAGTTCTTC. This sequence encodes CASSETGAYEQFF.

There are a few counts of this clonotype. The rearrangement joins TRBV7-2 to TRBJ2-7; TRBD1 agrees at 8 bases. This CDR3 has 14 amino acids. Germline CDR1 is SGHTA and CDR2 is FQGNSA. J lost 5 bases, V lost 4 bases, and 7 bases had no gene match. The CDR3 DNA reads TGTGCCAGCAGCTCGTCCGGGACAGGTAACGAGCAGTACTTC. Translated: CASSSSGTGNEQYF.

This clonotype was recorded a few times. The V call is TRBV6-1, the J call TRBJ2-3; 10 bases align to TRBD1. Germline CDR1 reads MNHNS; CDR2 reads SASEGT. CDR3 length: 15 residues. V lost 3 bases to trimming and J lost 1 base; unmatched junction nucleotides: 1. The CDR3 DNA sequence: TGTGCCAGCAGTGAGGGACAGGGGCGCACAGATACGCAGTATTTT. Amino acids: CASSEGQGRTDTQYF.

In this sample, this clonotype is large. The chain recombines TRBV6-1 with TRBJ2-7, with TRBD2 matching over 10 bases. V lost 4 bases to trimming and J lost 3 bases; unmatched junction nucleotides: 3. Per germline, CDR1 MNHNS and CDR2 SASEGT. The CDR3 loop spans 14 amino acids. The CDR3 DNA sequence: TGTGCCAGCAGTGTGATAGCGGGGGGCTACGAGCAGTACTTC. Encoded protein: CASSVIAGGYEQYF.

The rearrangement joins TRBV11-1 to TRBJ2-3; 9 bases are shared with TRBD2. Germline V gene lookup returns CDR1 SGHAT and CDR2 FQDESV (reference sequence). With V trimmed by 5 bases and J by 0 bases, 3 bases remained unmatched. This CDR3 spans 15 amino acids. The CDR3 sequence: CASSPLAGSTDTQYF. In DNA form, the CDR3 reads TGTGCCAGCAGCCCCCTAGCGGGGAGCACAGATACGCAGTATTTT. The whole variable domain, remainder taken from reference TRBV11-1 and TRBJ2-3, is EAEVAQSPRYKITEKSQAVAFWCDPISGHATLYWYRQILGQGPELLVQFQDESVVDDSQLPKDRFSAERLKGVDSTLKIQPAELGDSAMYLCASSPLAGSTDTQYFGPGTRLTVL.

The J gene is TRBJ2-3, the V gene TRBV27; 13 bases are a match to TRBD2. V dropped 6 bases and J dropped 5; count of bases not matched to a gene: 8. This CDR3 contains 16 residues. The germline V gene has CDR1 MNHEY and CDR2 SMNVEV (reference sequence). In DNA, the CDR3 is TGTGCCAGCAGGAAAACTAGCGGGAGGGCCGGAGATACGCAGTATTTT. Amino acid sequence: CASRKTSGRAGDTQYF.

The V gene is TRBV27, the J gene TRBJ2-5, with TRBD2 matching 7 bases. Gene TRBJ2-1 matches the end of the DNA better, so the J call may be wrong. CDR1 and CDR2 (germline): MNHEY, SMNVEV (reference sequence). This CDR3 has 15 residues. CDR3 in amino acids: CASSKGLGTVNEQFF. CDR3 sequence (DNA): TGTGCCAGCAGTAAAGGACTAGGAACTGTCAATGAGCAGTTCTTC.

The V and J genes are TRBV7-6 and TRBJ2-3; D remains unclear. This CDR3 contains 15 residues. The ends were cut back, 0 bases at V and 4 bases at J, with 11 bases in the middle. Germline values: CDR1 SGHVS, CDR2 FNYEAQ. The CDR3 loop is CASSLAPDRSDTQYF. The CDR3 DNA follows: TGTGCCAGCAGCTTAGCGCCAGATAGGTCAGATACGCAGTATTTT. The whole variable domain, filled in from reference TRBV7-6 and TRBJ2-3, reads GAGVSQSPRYKVTKRGQDVALRCDPISGHVSLYWYRQALGQGPEFLTYFNYEAQQDKSGLPNDRFSAERPEGSISTLTIQRTEQRDSAMYRCASSLAPDRSDTQYFGPGTRLTVL.

By sample fraction, this clonotype is large (0.1 to 1%). The chain recombines TRBV6-1 with TRBJ2-1; no clear D gene. The CDR3 extends over 16 amino acids. Germline loops: CDR1 MNHNS, CDR2 SASEGT. The V end was cut by 10 bases, the J end by 0 bases, with 19 bases between. This CDR3 reads CANLPPSRPSYNEQFF. The CDR3 bases are TGTGCCAACCTACCCCCGTCGCGTCCCTCCTACAATGAGCAGTTCTTC.

The DNA for the CDR3 is TGTGCCAGCAGTGAATCGGGGACAGGGGTCCAAGAGACCCAGTACTTC. This sequence encodes CASSESGTGVQETQYF. The chain couples TRBV6-2 or TRBV6-3 to TRBJ2-1; 10 bases align to TRBD1. The J call is in doubt because the DNA end fits TRBJ2-5 better. CDR1 and CDR2 from the germline V gene are MNHEY and SVGEGT. The CDR3 is 16 amino acids.

The rearrangement joins TRBV7-2 to TRBJ1-1; D may be TRBD1 (6 bases). Germline CDR1 is SGHTA and CDR2 is FQGNSA. The CDR3 is made up of 13 amino acids. The germline V and J ends were trimmed by 5 bases and 1 base, with 8 bases remaining between them. CDR3 nucleotides: TGTGCCAGCAGCCAGGGACAGAACACTGAAGCTTTCTTT. Translation gives CASSQGQNTEAFF.

The sample holds a few counts of this clonotype. CDR3 protein: CASRLAGVSDEQYF. The CDR3 nucleotides read TGTGCCAGCAGACTAGCGGGAGTGAGTGATGAGCAGTACTTC. The chain has TRBV12-3 or TRBV12-4 and TRBJ2-5, with 11 bases matching TRBD2. With V trimmed by 6 bases and J by 11 bases, 11 bases remained unmatched. This CDR3 is 14 amino acids long.

The rearrangement links TRBV6-1 to TRBJ2-5; 9 bases match TRBD2. The germline V gene encodes CDR1 MNHNS and CDR2 SASEGT. Trimming cost V 7 bases and J 11 bases; bases outside gene matches: 14. There are 14 residues in the CDR3. The CDR3: CASKVAGGDSEQYF. CDR3 DNA: TGTGCCAGCAAGGTGGCGGGAGGGGATAGTGAGCAGTACTTC.

This clonotype was counted only a few times. This chain uses TRBV6-1 with TRBJ2-1; the D call may be TRBD1 or TRBD2 (5 bases each). This CDR3 region has 13 residues. From germline, CDR1 is MNHNS and CDR2 SASEGT. V dropped 1 base and J dropped 8 bases, with 9 bases sitting between them. Written as DNA, the CDR3 is TGTGCCAGCAGTGAAGTCAGAGGGGATGAGCAGTTCTTC. Residues: CASSEVRGDEQFF.

This chain uses TRBV6-1 with TRBJ2-1; 7 bases align to TRBD2. Germline trimming cut 5 bases from V and 10 bases from J; bases unmatched to any gene: 5. Germline loops: CDR1 MNHNS, CDR2 SASEGT. The CDR3 runs to 12 residues. The CDR3 region has the DNA TGTGCCAGCAGTAGTAGCGGGTACGAGCAGTTCTTC. Translation gives CASSSSGYEQFF.

The chain couples TRBV6-1 to TRBJ2-1, with 8 bases identical to TRBD2. Germline V CDR1 and CDR2: MNHNS, SASEGT. The CDR3 extends over 13 amino acids. Trimming cost V 6 bases and J 9 bases; bases outside gene matches: 7. The DNA for the CDR3 is TGTGCCAGCAGGATAGGACTAGCCCGTGAGCAGTTCTTC. Encoded protein: CASRIGLAREQFF.

This chain joins TRBV7-2 and TRBJ2-3; the D is unclear. The J call may be incorrect, as the DNA end agrees better with TRBJ2-5. The V gene's germline CDR1 is SGHTA and CDR2 FQGNSA. The CDR3 is 12 residues long. The CDR3 loop is CASSLGAETQYF. CDR3 sequence (DNA): TGTGCCAGCAGCTTAGGAGCAGAGACCCAGTACTTC.

This chain links TRBV7-6 with TRBJ2-1; D is perhaps TRBD1 or TRBD2 (5 bases each). Germline V lookup: CDR1 SGHVS, CDR2 FNYEAQ. The CDR3 totals 14 residues. V dropped 1 base and J dropped 6 bases, with 10 bases sitting between them. The CDR3 nucleotides are TGTGCCAGCAGCTTAGGGGGGACGTTCAATGAGCAGTTCTTC. Translated: CASSLGGTFNEQFF.

This rearrangement joins TRBV6-6 to TRBJ2-5, with D possibly called TRBD1 or TRBD2 (5 bases each). Trimming removed 5 bases from V and 5 bases from J, with 18 bases in between. The CDR3 spans 15 residues. Germline V gene sequence: CDR1 MNHNY, CDR2 SVGAGI (reference sequence). The CDR3 DNA reads as TGTGCCAGCAGTCACCGGGACGCGTGGAGTGAGACCCAGTACTTC. It is translated as CASSHRDAWSETQYF.

This clonotype turned up a few times. The chain employs TRBV7-2 and TRBJ2-1; D gene ambiguous. This CDR3 has 11 residues. The V end was cut by 2 bases, the J end by 10 bases, with 6 bases between. Per germline, CDR1 SGHTA and CDR2 FQGNSA. For the CDR3, the DNA is TGTGCCAGCAGCTTATTGAACGAGCAGTTCTTC. Its protein is CASSLLNEQFF.